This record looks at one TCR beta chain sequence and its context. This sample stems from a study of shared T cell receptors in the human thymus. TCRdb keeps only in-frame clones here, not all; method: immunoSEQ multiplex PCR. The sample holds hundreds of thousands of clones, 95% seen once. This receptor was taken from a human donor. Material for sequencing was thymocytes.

The CDR3 nucleotides are TGTGCCAGCAGCACATATAGTAGCGGCCTCGCCACAGATACGCAGTATTTT. Its protein product is CASSTYSSGLATDTQYF. The gene calls are TRBV9 and TRBJ2-3, with D possibly being TRBD2 (6 bases). Per germline, CDR1 SGDLS and CDR2 YYNGEE. V was pared by 4 bases and J by 2 bases, with 20 bases between. The CDR3 loop spans 17 amino acids.